Reported below is one T cell receptor beta chain. Its cognate antigen is unknown. The data were obtained in a study of response to subunit inactivated influenza vaccine. Overall study findings and caveats: Only a handful of new T cells, the authors suggested, are recruited with each seasonal influenza vaccination.

TCRdb re-called the RT-PCR reads with MiXCR, one entry per CDR3 protein. This sample has some 640,000 distinct CDR3 sequences, with about 14% found just once. The TCR was taken from a man in his fifties or sixties who received an inactivated influenza vaccine. The sequenced sample was PBMCs from blood, obtained approximately 15 days before vaccination.

The CDR3 DNA follows: TGCGCCAGCAGCCAATCGGACTCCCCACCCTACAATGAGCAGTTCTTC. It specifies CASSQSDSPPYNEQFF. The rearrangement links TRBV4-1 to TRBJ2-1; the D gene is possibly TRBD2 (5 bases). V lost 2 bases and J lost 2, with 13 bases in between. Germline loops: CDR1 MGHRA, CDR2 YSYEKL. The CDR3 loop spans 16 amino acids.